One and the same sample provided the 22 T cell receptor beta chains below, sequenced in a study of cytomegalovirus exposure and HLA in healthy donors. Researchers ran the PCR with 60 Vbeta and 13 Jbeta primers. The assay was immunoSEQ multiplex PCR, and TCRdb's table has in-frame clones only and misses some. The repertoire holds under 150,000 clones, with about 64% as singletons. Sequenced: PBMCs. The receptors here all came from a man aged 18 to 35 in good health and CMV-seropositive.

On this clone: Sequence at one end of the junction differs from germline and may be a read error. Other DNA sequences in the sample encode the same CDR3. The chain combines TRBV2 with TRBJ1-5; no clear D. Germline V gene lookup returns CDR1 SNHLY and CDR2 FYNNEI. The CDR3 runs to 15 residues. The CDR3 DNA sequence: TGTGCCAGCAGTGTGGGCATTTTAAGCAATCAGCCCCAGCACTTT. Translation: CASSVGILSNQPQHF. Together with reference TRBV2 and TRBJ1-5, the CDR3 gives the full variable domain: EPEVTQTPSHQVTQMGQEVILRCVPISNHLYFYWYRQILGQKVEFLVSFYNNEISEKSEIFDDQFSVERPDGSNFTLKIRSTKLEDSAMYFCASSVGILSNQPQHFGDGTRLSIL.

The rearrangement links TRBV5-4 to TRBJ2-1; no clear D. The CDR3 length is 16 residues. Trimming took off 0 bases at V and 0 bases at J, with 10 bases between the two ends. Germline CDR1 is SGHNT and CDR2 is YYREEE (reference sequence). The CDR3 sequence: CASSLGARPSYNEQFF. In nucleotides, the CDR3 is TGTGCCAGCAGCTTGGGGGCCAGACCCTCCTACAATGAGCAGTTCTTC.

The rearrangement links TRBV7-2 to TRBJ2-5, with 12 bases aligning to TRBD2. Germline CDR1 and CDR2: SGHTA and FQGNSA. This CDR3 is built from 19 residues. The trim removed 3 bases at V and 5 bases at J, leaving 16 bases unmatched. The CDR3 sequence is CASSFSKTSGGRGRETQYF. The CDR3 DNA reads TGTGCCAGCAGCTTTTCCAAGACTAGCGGGGGCCGGGGGAGGGAGACCCAGTACTTC.

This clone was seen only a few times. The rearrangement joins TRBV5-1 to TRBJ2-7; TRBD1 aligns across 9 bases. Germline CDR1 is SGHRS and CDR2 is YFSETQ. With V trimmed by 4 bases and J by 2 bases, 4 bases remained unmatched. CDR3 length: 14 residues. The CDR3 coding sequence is TGCGCCAGCAGCACCGGACAGGGGCCCTACGAGCAGTACGTC. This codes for CASSTGQGPYEQYV.

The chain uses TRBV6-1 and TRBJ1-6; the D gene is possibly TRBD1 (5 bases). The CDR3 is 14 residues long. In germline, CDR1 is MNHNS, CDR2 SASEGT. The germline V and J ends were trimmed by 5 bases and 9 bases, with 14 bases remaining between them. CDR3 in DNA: TGTGCCAGCAGTTCCATAGGGGCGATTTCACCCCTCCACTTT. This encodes CASSSIGAISPLHF.

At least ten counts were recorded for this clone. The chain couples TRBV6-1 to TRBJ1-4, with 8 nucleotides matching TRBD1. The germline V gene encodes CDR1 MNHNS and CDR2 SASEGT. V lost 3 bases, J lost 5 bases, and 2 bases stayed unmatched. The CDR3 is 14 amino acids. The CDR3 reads CASSEGQENEKLFF. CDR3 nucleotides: TGTGCCAGCAGTGAGGGACAGGAGAATGAAAAACTGTTTTTT.

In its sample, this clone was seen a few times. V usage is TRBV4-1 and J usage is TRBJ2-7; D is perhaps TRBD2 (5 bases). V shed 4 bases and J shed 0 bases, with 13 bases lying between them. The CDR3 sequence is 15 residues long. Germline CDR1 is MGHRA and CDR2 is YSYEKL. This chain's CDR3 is CASSRISAFSYEQYF. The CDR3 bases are TGCGCCAGCAGCCGGATTAGCGCCTTCTCCTACGAGCAGTACTTC.

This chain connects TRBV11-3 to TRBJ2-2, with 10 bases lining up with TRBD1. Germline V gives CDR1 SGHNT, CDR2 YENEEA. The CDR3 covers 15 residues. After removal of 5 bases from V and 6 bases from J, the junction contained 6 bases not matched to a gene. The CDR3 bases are TGTGCCAGCAGCCCGGGACAGGGGTATGCCGGGGAGCTGTTTTTT. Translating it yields CASSPGQGYAGELFF.

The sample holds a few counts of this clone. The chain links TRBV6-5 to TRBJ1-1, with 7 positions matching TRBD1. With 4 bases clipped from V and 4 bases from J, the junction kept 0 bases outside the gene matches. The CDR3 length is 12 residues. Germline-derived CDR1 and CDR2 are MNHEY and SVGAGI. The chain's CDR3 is CASSSGGTEAFF. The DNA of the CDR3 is TGTGCCAGCAGTTCAGGGGGCACTGAAGCTTTCTTT.

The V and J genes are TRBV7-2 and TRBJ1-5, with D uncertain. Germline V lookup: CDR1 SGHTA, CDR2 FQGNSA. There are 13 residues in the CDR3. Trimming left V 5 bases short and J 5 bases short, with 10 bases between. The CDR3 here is CASSLLGDQPQHF. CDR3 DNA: TGTGCCAGCAGCCTGTTGGGCGATCAGCCCCAGCATTTT.

CDR3 amino acids: CSVAIGQGGETQYF. The CDR3 nucleotides read TGCAGCGTTGCAATAGGACAGGGAGGGGAGACCCAGTACTTC. The gene calls are TRBV29-1 and TRBJ2-5; D is possibly TRBD1 (8 bases). Germline-derived CDR1 and CDR2 are SQVTM and ANQGSEA. This CDR3 has 14 residues. Trimming took 4 bases from V and 5 from J, leaving 17 bases between them.

The CDR3 protein is CASSAGQTMNTEAFF. As DNA, the CDR3 is TGTGCCAGCAGCGCTGGACAGACAATGAACACTGAAGCTTTCTTT. The chain carries TRBV25-1 and TRBJ1-1; D is perhaps TRBD1 (6 bases). V was cut by 6 bases and J by 0 bases, with 14 bases left in between. CDR1 is MGHDK, CDR2 SYGVNS, per germline. The CDR3 totals 15 residues.

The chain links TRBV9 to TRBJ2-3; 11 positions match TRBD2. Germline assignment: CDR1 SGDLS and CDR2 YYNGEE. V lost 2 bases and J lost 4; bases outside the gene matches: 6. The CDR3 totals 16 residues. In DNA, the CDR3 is TGTGCCAGCAGCGTTGTTAGCGGGGGGGCCGCAGATACGCAGTATTTT. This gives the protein CASSVVSGGAADTQYF.

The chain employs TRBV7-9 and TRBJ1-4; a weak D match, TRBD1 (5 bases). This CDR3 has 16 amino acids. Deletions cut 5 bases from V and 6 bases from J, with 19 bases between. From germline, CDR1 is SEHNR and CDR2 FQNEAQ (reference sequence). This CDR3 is CASSADTSQVHEKLFF. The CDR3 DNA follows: TGTGCCAGCAGCGCGGACACGTCCCAAGTCCATGAAAAACTGTTTTTT.

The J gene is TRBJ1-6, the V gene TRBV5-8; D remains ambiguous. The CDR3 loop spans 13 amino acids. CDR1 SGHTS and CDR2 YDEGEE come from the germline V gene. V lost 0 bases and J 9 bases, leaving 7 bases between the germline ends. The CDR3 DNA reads TGTGCCAGCAGCTTGGAGGCGGGTTCACCCCTCCACTTT. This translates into CASSLEAGSPLHF.

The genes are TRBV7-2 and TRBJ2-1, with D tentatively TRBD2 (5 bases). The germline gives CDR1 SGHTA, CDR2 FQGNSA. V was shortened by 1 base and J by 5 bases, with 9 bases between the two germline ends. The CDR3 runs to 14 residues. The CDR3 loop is CASSLVYGDNEQFF. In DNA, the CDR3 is TGTGCCAGCAGCTTAGTTTACGGGGACAATGAGCAGTTCTTC. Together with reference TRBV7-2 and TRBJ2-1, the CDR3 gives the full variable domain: GAGVSQSPSNKVTEKGKDVELRCDPISGHTALYWYRQSLGQGLEFLIYFQGNSAPDKSGLPSDRFSAERTGGSVSTLTIQRTQQEDSAVYLCASSLVYGDNEQFFGPGTRLTVL.

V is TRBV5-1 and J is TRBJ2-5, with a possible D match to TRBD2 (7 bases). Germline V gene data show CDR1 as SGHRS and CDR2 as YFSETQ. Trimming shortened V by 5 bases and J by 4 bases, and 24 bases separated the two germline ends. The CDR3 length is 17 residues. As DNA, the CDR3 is TGCGCCAGCAGACTTGGGGTTGGGGGGGGCTTCGGAGAGACCCAGTACTTC. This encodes CASRLGVGGGFGETQYF.

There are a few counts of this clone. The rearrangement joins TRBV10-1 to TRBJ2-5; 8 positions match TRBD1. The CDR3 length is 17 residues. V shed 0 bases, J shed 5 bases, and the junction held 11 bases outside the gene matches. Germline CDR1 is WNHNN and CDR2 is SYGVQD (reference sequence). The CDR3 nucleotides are TGCGCCAGCAGTGAGTCGCGCGGACAGGGAGGAAGGGAGACCCAGTACTTC. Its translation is CASSESRGQGGRETQYF.

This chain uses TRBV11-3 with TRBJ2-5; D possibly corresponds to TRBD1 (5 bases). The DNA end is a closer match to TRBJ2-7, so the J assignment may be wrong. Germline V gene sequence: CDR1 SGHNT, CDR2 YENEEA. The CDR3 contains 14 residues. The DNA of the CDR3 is TGTGCCAGCAGCTTAGAGTCAGGGCGCTACGAGCAGTACTTC. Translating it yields CASSLESGRYEQYF.

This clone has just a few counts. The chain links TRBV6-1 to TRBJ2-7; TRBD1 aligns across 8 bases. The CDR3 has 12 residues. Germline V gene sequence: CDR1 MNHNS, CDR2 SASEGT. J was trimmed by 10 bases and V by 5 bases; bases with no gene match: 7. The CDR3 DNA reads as TGTGCCAGCAGTTCCACCACAGGGGGACAGTACTTC. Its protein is CASSSTTGGQYF.

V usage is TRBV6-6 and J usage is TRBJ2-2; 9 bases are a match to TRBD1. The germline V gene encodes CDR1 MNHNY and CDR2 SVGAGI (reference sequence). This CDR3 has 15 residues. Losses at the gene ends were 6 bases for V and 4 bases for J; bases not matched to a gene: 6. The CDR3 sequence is CASSPPTGGTGELFF. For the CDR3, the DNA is TGTGCCAGCAGCCCCCCGACAGGGGGCACCGGGGAGCTGTTTTTT.

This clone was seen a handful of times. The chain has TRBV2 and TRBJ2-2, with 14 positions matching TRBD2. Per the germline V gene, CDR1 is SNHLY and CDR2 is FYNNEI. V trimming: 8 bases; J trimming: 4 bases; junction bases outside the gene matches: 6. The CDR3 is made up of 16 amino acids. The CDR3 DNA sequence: TGTGCCAGCCGACTAGCGGGGGGGCCGGCCACCGGGGAGCTGTTTTTT. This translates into CASRLAGGPATGELFF. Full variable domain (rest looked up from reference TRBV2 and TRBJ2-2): EPEVTQTPSHQVTQMGQEVILRCVPISNHLYFYWYRQILGQKVEFLVSFYNNEISEKSEIFDDQFSVERPDGSNFTLKIRSTKLEDSAMYFCASRLAGGPATGELFFGEGSRLTVL.